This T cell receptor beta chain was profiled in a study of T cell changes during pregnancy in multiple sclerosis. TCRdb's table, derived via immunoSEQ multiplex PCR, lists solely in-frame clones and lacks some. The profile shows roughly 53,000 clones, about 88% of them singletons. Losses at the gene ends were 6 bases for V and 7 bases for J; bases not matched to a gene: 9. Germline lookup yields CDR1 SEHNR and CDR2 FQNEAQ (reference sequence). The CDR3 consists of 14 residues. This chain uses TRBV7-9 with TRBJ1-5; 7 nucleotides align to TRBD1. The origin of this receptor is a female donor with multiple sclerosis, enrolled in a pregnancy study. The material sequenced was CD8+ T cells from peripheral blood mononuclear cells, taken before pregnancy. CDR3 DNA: TGTGCCAGCAGTCCTCCAGGGGGAGAACAGCCCCAGCATTTT. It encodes CASSPPGGEQPQHF.